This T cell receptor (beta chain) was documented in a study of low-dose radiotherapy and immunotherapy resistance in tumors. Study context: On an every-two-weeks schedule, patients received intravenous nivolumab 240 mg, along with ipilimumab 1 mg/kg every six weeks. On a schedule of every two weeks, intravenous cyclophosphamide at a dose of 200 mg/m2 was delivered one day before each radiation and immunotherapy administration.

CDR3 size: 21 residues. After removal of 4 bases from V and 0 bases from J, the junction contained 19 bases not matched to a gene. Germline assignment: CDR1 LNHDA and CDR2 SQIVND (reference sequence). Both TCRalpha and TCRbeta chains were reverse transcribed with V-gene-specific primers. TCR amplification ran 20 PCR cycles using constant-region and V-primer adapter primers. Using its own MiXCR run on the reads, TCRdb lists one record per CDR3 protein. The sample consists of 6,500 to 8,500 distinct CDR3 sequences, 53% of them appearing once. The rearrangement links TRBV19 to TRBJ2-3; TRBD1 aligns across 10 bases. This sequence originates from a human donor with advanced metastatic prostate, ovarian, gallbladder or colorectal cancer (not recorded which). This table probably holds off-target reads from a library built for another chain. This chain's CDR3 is CASSRGLGRTGGRPSTDTQYF. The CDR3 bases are TGTGCCAGTAGTAGGGGACTCGGCCGGACAGGGGGTCGTCCCAGCACAGATACGCAGTATTTT.